Below are 8 T cell receptor beta chains sequenced from a single sample in a study of blood T cell repertoires in COVID-19. Clones were read by immunoSEQ multiplex PCR, and TCRdb kept only the in-frame ones, dropping some. The data show about 220,000 clones, 82% seen once. Sequenced sample: PBMCs or T cells enriched from blood (not recorded which). The receptors originated from a woman aged 60 to 75 who had recovered from COVID-19.

This clone was seen only a few times. The chain joins TRBV27 to TRBJ1-5; D may be TRBD1 (5 bases). CDR3 length: 15 amino acids. Germline V gene lookup returns CDR1 MNHEY and CDR2 SMNVEV (reference sequence). V was clipped by 3 bases and J by 2 bases, with 11 bases between them. CDR3 sequence reads: CASSFQGVGNQPQHF. Written as DNA, the CDR3 is TGTGCCAGCAGTTTTCAAGGGGTCGGCAATCAGCCCCAGCATTTT.

The chain recombines TRBV6-5 with TRBJ2-7; 8 bases are a match to TRBD1. Germline CDR1 and CDR2: MNHEY and SVGAGI. The CDR3 is made up of 15 amino acids. V lost 0 bases to trimming and J lost 5 bases; unmatched junction nucleotides: 6. Written as DNA, the CDR3 is TGTGCCAGCAGTTACTCGACACAGGGGGTCCACGAGCAGTACTTC. It is translated as CASSYSTQGVHEQYF.

The rearrangement joins TRBV7-9 to TRBJ1-1, with D unclear. Germline CDR1 reads SEHNR; CDR2 reads FQNEAQ (reference sequence). The V end lost 4 bases, the J end lost 0 bases, and 9 bases lay between the germline ends. The CDR3 extends over 14 amino acids. The CDR3 DNA sequence: TGTGCCAGCAGCTCTAGAAGGATGAACACTGAAGCTTTCTTT. Its protein is CASSSRRMNTEAFF.

V is TRBV7-6 and J is TRBJ2-3, with TRBD2 matching over 11 bases. This CDR3 is 20 amino acids long. In germline, CDR1 is SGHVS, CDR2 FNYEAQ. V lost 5 bases and J lost 3; bases outside the gene matches: 19. CDR3 in amino acids: CASSVRRPGLAVEGTDTQYF. The CDR3 nucleotides read TGTGCCAGCAGCGTACGCAGACCGGGACTAGCGGTTGAGGGGACAGATACGCAGTATTTT.

In nucleotides, the CDR3 is TGTGCCATCAGTGAGTCCCTTGGACAGGGACGTCATGGCTACACCTTC. It specifies CAISESLGQGRHGYTF. V gene TRBV10-3 combines with J gene TRBJ1-2; 8 nucleotides agree with TRBD1. J was trimmed by 6 bases and V by 0 bases; bases with no gene match: 9. Looked up from germline, CDR1 is ENHRY and CDR2 is SYGVKD. CDR3 length: 16 amino acids.

J is TRBJ2-4 and V is TRBV10-1; 7 bases align to TRBD2. From germline, CDR1 is WNHNN and CDR2 SYGVQD (reference sequence). CDR3 length: 16 residues. J was trimmed by 7 bases and V by 2 bases; bases with no gene match: 11. CDR3: CASSEIRGVACNIQYF. The CDR3 DNA reads as TGCGCCAGCAGTGAGATTCGGGGGGTTGCTTGTAACATTCAGTACTTC.

The rearrangement joins TRBV14 to TRBJ1-6; D is uncertain. The germline V gene encodes CDR1 SGHDN and CDR2 FVKESK. Trimming pared 1 base from V and 14 bases from J, leaving 15 bases between. CDR3 length equals 14 residues. This CDR3 reads CASSQVGGWGSLHF. The CDR3 nucleotides are TGTGCCAGCAGCCAAGTCGGCGGGTGGGGTTCCCTCCACTTT.

The CDR3 reads CASSLQGGTGETQYF. CDR3 sequence (DNA): TGCGCCAGCAGCTTGCAGGGGGGAACAGGGGAGACCCAGTACTTC. The chain employs TRBV5-1 and TRBJ2-5, with D possibly matching TRBD1 (7 bases). The CDR3 is 15 residues long. The V and J ends lost 1 base and 5 bases respectively, with 15 bases between them. The germline V gene has CDR1 SGHRS and CDR2 YFSETQ.